A single sample is the source of the 12 T cell receptor beta chains below, sequenced in a study of shared clonotypes between healthy human individuals. Libraries were prepared by immunoSEQ multiplex PCR; TCRdb keeps only in-frame clonotypes and omits some of them. This repertoire shows some 1.5 million clones, over 95% found once; its top ten account for roughly 1.2%. The source material was naive CD4+ T cells sorted from blood. Noted subset: CD45RA+ positively selected. The source of these receptors is a man aged 25 to 40 in good health.

This chain links TRBV5-4 with TRBJ2-5; 9 nucleotides line up with TRBD2. V trimming: 3 bases; J trimming: 3 bases; junction bases outside the gene matches: 12. Germline CDR1 is SGHNT and CDR2 is YYREEE (reference sequence). The CDR3 extends over 17 amino acids. CDR3 amino acids: CASSSWNSGRREETQYF. CDR3 DNA sequence: TGTGCCAGCAGCTCTTGGAATAGCGGGAGACGAGAAGAGACCCAGTACTTC.

The chain couples TRBV10-2 to TRBJ2-1; 7 positions match TRBD1. The CDR3 has 13 residues. In germline, CDR1 is WSHSY, CDR2 SAAADI. CDR3 sequence: CGARQGPYNEQFF. The CDR3 DNA follows: TGCGGGGCCAGACAGGGACCTTACAATGAGCAGTTCTTC.

This chain joins TRBV9 and TRBJ2-7, with 8 bases fitting TRBD1. The CDR3 extends over 13 amino acids. Looked up from germline, CDR1 is SGDLS and CDR2 is YYNGEE. V was clipped by 10 bases and J by 2 bases; unmatched bases: 8. The CDR3 protein is CAGMEDRAYEQYF. The DNA of the CDR3 is TGTGCCGGAATGGAGGACAGGGCCTACGAGCAGTACTTC. The full variable domain, in which reference TRBV9 and TRBJ2-7 provide the parts outside the CDR3, is DSGVTQTPKHLITATGQRVTLRCSPRSGDLSVYWYQQSLDQGLQFLIQYYNGEERAKGNILERFSAQQFPDLHSELNLSSLELGDSALYFCAGMEDRAYEQYFGPGTRLTVT.

This clone appeared once. The chain uses TRBV9 and TRBJ2-5; D unresolved. CDR3 length: 11 amino acids. V dropped 7 bases and J dropped 2 bases, with 6 bases sitting between them. Looked up from germline, CDR1 is SGDLS and CDR2 is YYNGEE. The CDR3 DNA follows: TGTGCCAGCGGCAGGCAAGAGACCCAGTACTTC. Translated: CASGRQETQYF.

The gene calls are TRBV7-9 and TRBJ2-1; TRBD2 agrees at 8 bases. The CDR3 is made up of 16 amino acids. V shed 8 bases, J shed 5 bases, and the junction held 14 bases outside the gene matches. Germline V gene sequence: CDR1 SEHNR, CDR2 FQNEAQ (reference sequence). The CDR3 DNA sequence: TGTGCCAGCCGGGGGGGGCTCTCATATGCACACAATGAGCAGTTCTTC. Protein: CASRGGLSYAHNEQFF.

This chain uses TRBV4-1 with TRBJ2-7; TRBD2 agrees at 12 bases. The CDR3 loop spans 15 amino acids. The V and J ends lost 4 bases and 4 bases, in that order; junction bases with no gene match: 5. The germline gives CDR1 MGHRA, CDR2 YSYEKL. CDR3 protein: CASSLTGLAGYEQYF. CDR3 sequence (DNA): TGCGCCAGCAGCCTTACGGGACTAGCGGGTTACGAGCAGTACTTC.

The chain is built from TRBV7-2 and TRBJ2-3, with D unclear. From germline, CDR1 is SGHTA and CDR2 FQGNSA. V was clipped by 4 bases and J by 2 bases, with 16 bases between them. This CDR3 has 16 residues. CDR3 protein: CASSYGPTQNTDTQYF. The CDR3 coding sequence is TGTGCCAGCAGCTACGGACCCACTCAGAACACAGATACGCAGTATTTT.

The chain uses TRBV7-9 and TRBJ2-6, with 7 bases aligning to TRBD1. CDR1 and CDR2 (germline): SEHNR, FQNEAQ (reference sequence). The CDR3 is 14 amino acids. Trimming took 7 bases from V and 2 from J; bases not matched to a gene: 2. The CDR3 protein is CASTTGAGANVLTF. The CDR3 nucleotides are TGTGCCAGCACCACAGGGGCTGGGGCCAACGTCCTGACTTTC.

The genes are TRBV9 and TRBJ1-4, with D unclear. Germline V CDR1 and CDR2: SGDLS, YYNGEE. This CDR3 has 15 residues. V was pared by 0 bases and J by 10 bases, with 16 bases between. As DNA, the CDR3 is TGTGCCAGCAGCGTAGAGTCCCTGCGAGGCGGAAAACTGTTTTTT. It codes for CASSVESLRGGKLFF. The full variable domain, completed using reference TRBV9 and TRBJ1-4, is DSGVTQTPKHLITATGQRVTLRCSPRSGDLSVYWYQQSLDQGLQFLIQYYNGEERAKGNILERFSAQQFPDLHSELNLSSLELGDSALYFCASSVESLRGGKLFFGSGTQLSVL.

The gene calls are TRBV6-5 and TRBJ2-3; TRBD2 aligns across 8 bases. The J segment lost 2 bases and the V segment lost 5 bases, leaving 3 bases of the junction unmatched. Germline-derived CDR1 and CDR2 are MNHEY and SVGAGI. The CDR3 spans 14 residues. CDR3 residues: CASSQRESTDTQYF. The CDR3 DNA reads TGTGCCAGCAGTCAGCGGGAGTCCACAGATACGCAGTATTTT.

CDR3: CASSSVAGGPKEQFF. The CDR3 DNA sequence: TGTGCCAGCAGCTCAGTAGCGGGAGGGCCTAAGGAGCAGTTCTTC. V gene TRBV5-6 combines with J gene TRBJ2-1; 11 nucleotides match TRBD2. The germline CDR1 and CDR2 sequences are SGHDT and YYEEEE. The CDR3 is made up of 15 amino acids. The junction had 9 bases not matched to a gene; V was cut back by 3 bases and J by 10 bases. The full variable domain, rest sourced from reference TRBV5-6 and TRBJ2-1, is DAGVTQSPTHLIKTRGQQVTLRCSPKSGHDTVSWYQQALGQGPQFIFQYYEEEERQRGNFPDRFSGHQFPNYSSELNVNALLLGDSALYLCASSSVAGGPKEQFFGPGTRLTVL.

Of note for this clone: Other DNA sequences from this sample encode an identical CDR3 as well. J is TRBJ2-1 and V is TRBV5-1; D tentatively fits TRBD1 or TRBD2 (5 bases each). The V gene lost 0 bases and the J gene lost 2 bases, with 12 bases spanning the gap. This CDR3 comprises 16 residues. Germline-derived CDR1 and CDR2 are SGHRS and YFSETQ. In nucleotides, the CDR3 is TGCGCCAGCAGCTTGGTGGGGCGGGCGGCCTACAATGAGCAGTTCTTC. Translating it yields CASSLVGRAAYNEQFF.